This paragraph covers one TCR beta chain sequence. What it binds is unknown. Germline values: CDR1 KGHSH, CDR2 LQKENI. The CDR3 extends over 13 amino acids. The V end was cut by 2 bases, the J end by 12 bases, with 15 bases between. Making use of molecular barcodes, quantitative 5'-RACE generated TCR beta libraries. MiXCR was run by TCRdb on the 5' RACE reads, yielding one entry per CDR3 protein. The sample shows 250,000 to 350,000 distinct CDR3 sequences, roughly 8% of them seen only once. This specimen comes from a study of CD8 T cells in ankylosing spondylitis. Overall study results and limits: Apparently characteristic of ankylosing spondylitis blood was a TCR beta motif (about eight highly homologous variants). Some motif variants had been reported before (in reactive arthritis synovial fluid and blood). In ankylosing spondylitis patients, matched synovial fluid reportedly showed significant enrichment of disease-linked clones.

Sequencing was done on a sample of blood, either unsorted or a sorted T cell fraction (not recorded which). This receptor was obtained from a male donor with ankylosing spondylitis. The rearrangement joins TRBV18 to TRBJ2-3; D may be TRBD2 (5 bases). The CDR3 DNA reads TGTGCCAGCTCACCAGAAGCGGCCCTCCCCCAGTATTTT. As protein: CASSPEAALPQYF.